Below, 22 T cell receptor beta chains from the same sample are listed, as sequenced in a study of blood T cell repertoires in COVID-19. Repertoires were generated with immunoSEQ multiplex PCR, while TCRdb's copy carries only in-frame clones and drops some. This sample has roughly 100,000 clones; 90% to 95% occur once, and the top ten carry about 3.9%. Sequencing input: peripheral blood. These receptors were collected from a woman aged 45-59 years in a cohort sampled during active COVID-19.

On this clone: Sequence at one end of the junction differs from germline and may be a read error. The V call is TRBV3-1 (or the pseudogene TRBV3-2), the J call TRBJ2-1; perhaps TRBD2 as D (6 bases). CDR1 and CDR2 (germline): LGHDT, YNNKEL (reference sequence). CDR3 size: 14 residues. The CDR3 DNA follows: TGTGCCAGCACCCAATACGGGGGAGATGGTGAGCAGTTCTTC. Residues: CASTQYGGDGEQFF.

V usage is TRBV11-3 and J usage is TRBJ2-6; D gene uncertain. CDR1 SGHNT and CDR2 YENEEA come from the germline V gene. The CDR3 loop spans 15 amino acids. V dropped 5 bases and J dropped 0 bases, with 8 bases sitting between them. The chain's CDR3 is CASSTTVSGANVLTF. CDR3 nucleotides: TGTGCCAGCAGCACTACTGTCTCTGGGGCCAACGTCCTGACTTTC.

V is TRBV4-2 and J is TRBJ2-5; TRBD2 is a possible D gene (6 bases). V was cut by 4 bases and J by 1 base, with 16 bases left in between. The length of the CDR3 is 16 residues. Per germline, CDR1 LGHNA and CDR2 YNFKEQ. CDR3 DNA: TGTGCCAGCAGCCCCCGGCGGGTGGGGGGCCAAGAGACCCAGTACTTC. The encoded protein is CASSPRRVGGQETQYF.

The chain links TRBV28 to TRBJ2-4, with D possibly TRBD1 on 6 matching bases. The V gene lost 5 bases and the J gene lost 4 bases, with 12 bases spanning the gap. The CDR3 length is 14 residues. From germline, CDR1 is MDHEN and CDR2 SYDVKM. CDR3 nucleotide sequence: TGTGCCAGCAGTCGTACAGGGAATAAAAACATTCAGTACTTC. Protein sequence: CASSRTGNKNIQYF.

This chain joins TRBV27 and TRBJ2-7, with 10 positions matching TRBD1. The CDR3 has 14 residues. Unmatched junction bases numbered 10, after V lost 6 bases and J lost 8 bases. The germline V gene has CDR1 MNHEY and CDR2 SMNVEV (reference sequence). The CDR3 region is CASSIRTGGSKQYF. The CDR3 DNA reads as TGTGCCAGCAGCATAAGGACAGGGGGTAGTAAGCAGTACTTC.

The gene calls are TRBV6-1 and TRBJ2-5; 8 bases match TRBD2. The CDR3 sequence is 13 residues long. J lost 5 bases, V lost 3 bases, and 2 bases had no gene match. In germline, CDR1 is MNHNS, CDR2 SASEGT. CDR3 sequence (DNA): TGTGCCAGCAGTGACCTAGCGGGCGAGACCCAGTACTTC. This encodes CASSDLAGETQYF.

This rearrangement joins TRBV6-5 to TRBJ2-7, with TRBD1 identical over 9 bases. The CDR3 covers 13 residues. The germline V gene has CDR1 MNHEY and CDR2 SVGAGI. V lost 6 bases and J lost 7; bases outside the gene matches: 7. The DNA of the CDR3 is TGTGCCAGCAGCCCCGGGACAGGGAGGGAGCAGTACTTC. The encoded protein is CASSPGTGREQYF.

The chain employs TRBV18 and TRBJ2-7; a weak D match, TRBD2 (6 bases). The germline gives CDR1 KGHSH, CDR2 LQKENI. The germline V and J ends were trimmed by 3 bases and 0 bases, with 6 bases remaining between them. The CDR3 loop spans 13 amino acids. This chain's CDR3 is CASSPSGSYEQYF. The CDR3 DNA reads TGTGCCAGCTCACCTAGCGGCTCCTACGAGCAGTACTTC.

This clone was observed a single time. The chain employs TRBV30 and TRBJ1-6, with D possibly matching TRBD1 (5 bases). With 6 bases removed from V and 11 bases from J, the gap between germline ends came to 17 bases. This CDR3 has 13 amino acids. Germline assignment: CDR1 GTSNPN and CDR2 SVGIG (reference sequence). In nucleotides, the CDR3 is TGTGCCTGCCAAGGGGAGGGGTATACACCCCTCCACTTT. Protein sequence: CACQGEGYTPLHF. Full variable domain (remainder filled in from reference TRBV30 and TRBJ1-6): SQTIHQWPATLVQPVGSPLSLECTVEGTSNPNLYWYRQAAGRGLQLLFYSVGIGQISSEVPQNLSASRPQDRQFILSSKKLLLSDSGFYLCACQGEGYTPLHFGNGTRLTVT.

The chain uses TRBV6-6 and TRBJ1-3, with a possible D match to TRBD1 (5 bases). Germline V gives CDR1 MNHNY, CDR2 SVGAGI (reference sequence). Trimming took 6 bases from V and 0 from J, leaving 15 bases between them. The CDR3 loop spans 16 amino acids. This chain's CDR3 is CASSVSDRDSGNTIYF. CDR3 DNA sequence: TGTGCCAGCAGCGTATCCGACAGAGACTCTGGAAACACCATATATTTT.

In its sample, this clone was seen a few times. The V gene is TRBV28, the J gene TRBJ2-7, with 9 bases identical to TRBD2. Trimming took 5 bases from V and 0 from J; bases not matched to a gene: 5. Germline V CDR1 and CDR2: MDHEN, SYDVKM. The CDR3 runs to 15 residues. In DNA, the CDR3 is TGTGCCAGCAGTGGCGGGGGGGAAAGCTCCTACGAGCAGTACTTC. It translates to CASSGGGESSYEQYF.

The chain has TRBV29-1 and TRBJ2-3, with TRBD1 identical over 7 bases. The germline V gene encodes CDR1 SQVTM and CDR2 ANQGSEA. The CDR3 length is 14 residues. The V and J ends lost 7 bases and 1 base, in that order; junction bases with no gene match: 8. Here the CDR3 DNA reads TGCAGCGCCGTACCCCAGGGGGGCACAGATACGCAGTATTTT. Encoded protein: CSAVPQGGTDTQYF.

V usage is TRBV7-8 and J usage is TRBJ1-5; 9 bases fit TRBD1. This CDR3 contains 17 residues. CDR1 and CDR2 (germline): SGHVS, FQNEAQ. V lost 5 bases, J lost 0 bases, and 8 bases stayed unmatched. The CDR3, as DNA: TGTGCCAGCAGCCACAGGACAGGGGCCCATAGCAATCAGCCCCAGCATTTT. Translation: CASSHRTGAHSNQPQHF.

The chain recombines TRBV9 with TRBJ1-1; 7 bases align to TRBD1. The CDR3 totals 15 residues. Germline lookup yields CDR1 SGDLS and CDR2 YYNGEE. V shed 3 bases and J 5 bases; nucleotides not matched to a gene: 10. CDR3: CASSANRGVRTEAFF. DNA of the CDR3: TGTGCCAGCAGCGCCAACAGGGGAGTTCGGACTGAAGCTTTCTTT.

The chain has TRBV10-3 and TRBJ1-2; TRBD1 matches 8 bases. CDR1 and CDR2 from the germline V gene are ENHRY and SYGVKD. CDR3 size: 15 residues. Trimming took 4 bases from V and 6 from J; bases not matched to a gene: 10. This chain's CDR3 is CAISVEAGGAHGYTF. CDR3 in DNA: TGTGCCATCAGTGTTGAGGCAGGGGGCGCCCATGGCTACACCTTC.

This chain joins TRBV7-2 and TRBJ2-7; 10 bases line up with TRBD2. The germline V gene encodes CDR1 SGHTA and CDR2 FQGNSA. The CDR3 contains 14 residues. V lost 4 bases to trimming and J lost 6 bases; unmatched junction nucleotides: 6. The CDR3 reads CASSWTSGAGEQYF. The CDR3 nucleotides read TGTGCCAGCAGCTGGACTAGCGGAGCCGGCGAGCAGTACTTC.

In DNA, the CDR3 is TGTGCCAGCTCGGCGGGGCTCTCTGGGGCCAACGTCCTGACTTTC. It specifies CASSAGLSGANVLTF. The rearrangement uses TRBV18 and TRBJ2-6; a weak D match, TRBD2 (6 bases). There are 15 residues in the CDR3. Trimming removed 6 bases from V and 0 bases from J, with 9 bases in between. In germline, CDR1 is KGHSH, CDR2 LQKENI.

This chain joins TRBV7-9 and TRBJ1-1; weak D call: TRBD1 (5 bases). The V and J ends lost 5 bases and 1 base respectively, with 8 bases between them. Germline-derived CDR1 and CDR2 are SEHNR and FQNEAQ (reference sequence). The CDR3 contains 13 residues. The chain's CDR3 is CASSPTENTEAFF. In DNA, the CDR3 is TGTGCCAGCAGCCCGACAGAGAACACTGAAGCTTTCTTT.

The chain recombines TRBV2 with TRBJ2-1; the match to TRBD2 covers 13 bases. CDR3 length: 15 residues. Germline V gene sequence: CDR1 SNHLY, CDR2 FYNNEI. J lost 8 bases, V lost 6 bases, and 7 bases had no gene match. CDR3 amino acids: CASSAGTSGIYEQFF. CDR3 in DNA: TGTGCCAGCAGCGCCGGGACTAGCGGGATATATGAGCAGTTCTTC.

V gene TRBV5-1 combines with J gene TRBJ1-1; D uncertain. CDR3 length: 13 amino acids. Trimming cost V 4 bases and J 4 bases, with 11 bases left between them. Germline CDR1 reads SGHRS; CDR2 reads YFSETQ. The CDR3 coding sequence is TGCGCCAGCAGCCCCGGGGAGAGCACTGAAGCTTTCTTT. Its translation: CASSPGESTEAFF.

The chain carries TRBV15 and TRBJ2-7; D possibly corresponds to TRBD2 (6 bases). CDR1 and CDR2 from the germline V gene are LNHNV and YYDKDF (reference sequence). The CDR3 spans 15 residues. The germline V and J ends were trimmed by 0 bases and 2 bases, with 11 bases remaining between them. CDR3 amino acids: CATSRDRGGAYEQYF. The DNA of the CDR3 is TGTGCCACCAGCAGAGATCGTGGAGGGGCCTACGAGCAGTACTTC.

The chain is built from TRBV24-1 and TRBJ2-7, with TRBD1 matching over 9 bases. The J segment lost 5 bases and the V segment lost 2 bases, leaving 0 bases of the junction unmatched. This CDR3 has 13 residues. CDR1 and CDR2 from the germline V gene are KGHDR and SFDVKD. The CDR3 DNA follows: TGTGCCACCAGTGATTGGGACAGGGACGAGCAGTACTTC. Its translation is CATSDWDRDEQYF.